A selection of T cell receptor beta chains follows, all from one sample in a study of cytomegalovirus exposure and HLA in healthy donors. Sequenced by immunoSEQ multiplex PCR; TCRdb stores in-frame clones only, minus some. The sample has about 93,000 clones, roughly 77% seen once; the top ten hold less than 9.5%. Sequencing was performed on PBMCs. The receptors derive from a man aged 25 to 40 in good health and CMV-seronegative. CDR3s include the opening cysteine and the closing phenylalanine or tryptophan. D genes are given only for firm matches. Size tells how often a clone was seen (once, few, many) or the class of an expanded clone, and some rows leave it out.

CDR3 length	D gene	clone size	J gene	V gene	CDR3 DNA	CDR3 protein
17	TRBD2	once	TRBJ2-1	TRBV2	TGTGCCAGCAGTCCCCGCCCGGGACTAGCGGGAGAGGGTGAGCAGTTCTTC	CASSPRPGLAGEGEQFF
16	TRBD1	-	TRBJ1-4	TRBV7-2	TGTGCCAGCCAGCCGACAGGGGGCGCAACTAATGAAAAACTGTTTTTT	CASQPTGGATNEKLFF
15	TRBD1	-	TRBJ2-7	TRBV5-4	TGTGCCAGCAGCCTTTGGGACAGGGGATCCTACGAGCAGTACTTC	CASSLWDRGSYEQYF
15	-	-	TRBJ2-1	TRBV11-2	TGTGCCAGCAGCTTAGATCAGAGGCGGAATAATGAGCAGTTCTTC	CASSLDQRRNNEQFF
11	-	-	TRBJ2-3	TRBV2	TGTGGACGACTGATCACAGATACGCAGTATTTT	CGRLITDTQYF
12	-	-	TRBJ1-2	TRBV10-3	TGTGCCATCACCGGGACAAGGTTAGGCTACACCTTC	CAITGTRLGYTF
14	TRBD1	-	TRBJ2-7	TRBV7-2	TGTGCCAGCAGCCGAGGGGACAGAGAATACGAGCAGTACTTC	CASSRGDREYEQYF
15	-	-	TRBJ1-4	TRBV2	TGTGCCAGCAGCTATACGCTCGGAGGGAGTGAAAAACTGTTTTTT	CASSYTLGGSEKLFF
13	TRBD1	-	TRBJ2-1	TRBV6-1	TGTGCCGGCCAGGGGGCATCCTACAATGAGCAGTTCTTC	CAGQGASYNEQFF
17	-	-	TRBJ2-7	TRBV7-2	TGTGCCAGCAGCTTAGGTGGCAACAGGGTCAGCTCCTACGAGCAGTACTTC	CASSLGGNRVSSYEQYF
13	TRBD2	-	TRBJ2-7	TRBV28	TGTGCCAGCAGGACGGGGAGGGGCTACGAGCAGTACTTC	CASRTGRGYEQYF
20	-	-	TRBJ2-2	TRBV27	TGTGCCAGTCCCTGCCACCCCTCGGGAACAGCGCAATCTAACACCGGGGAGCTGTTTTTT	CASPCHPSGTAQSNTGELFF
16	-	once	TRBJ1-1	TRBV6-4	TGTGCCAGCAGTGAGGTTGGGGGGGGAGCCCACACTGAAGCTTTCTTT	CASSEVGGGAHTEAFF
16	TRBD1	-	TRBJ1-4	TRBV7-8	TGTGCCAGCAGCCAGCGAGGACAGGGAAGGCATGAAAAACTGTTTTTT	CASSQRGQGRHEKLFF
16	TRBD2	-	TRBJ2-1	TRBV9	TGTGCCAGCAGCGTAGGACTAGCGGAGAACTACAATGAGCAGTTCTTC	CASSVGLAENYNEQFF
15	TRBD1	-	TRBJ1-1	TRBV10-3	TGTGCCATCAGCCTCCGGGACAGGGTGAACACTGAAGCTTTCTTT	CAISLRDRVNTEAFF
15	-	-	TRBJ1-4	TRBV6-5	TGTGCCAGCAGTTACTCATTTACGATGGCTGAAAAACTGTTTTTT	CASSYSFTMAEKLFF
13	-	-	TRBJ1-2	TRBV2	TGTGCCAGCGCAGGGGCCCCTCACTATGGCTACACCTTC	CASAGAPHYGYTF
12	-	-	TRBJ1-5	TRBV15	TGTGCCACCAGCAGAGGAGGTCAGCCCCAGCATTTT	CATSRGGQPQHF
16	-	-	TRBJ1-2	TRBV6-1	TGTGCCAGCAGTGAAGTAGTGGCAGGATTTAACTATGGCTACACCTTC	CASSEVVAGFNYGYTF
15	TRBD2	once	TRBJ2-5	TRBV10-2	TGCGCCAGCAGTGACCTGACTAGCGGGGGGGAGACCCAGTACTTC	CASSDLTSGGETQYF
16	-	once	TRBJ2-3	TRBV18	TGTGCCAGCTCACCTACTAGCAGCCCTAGCACAGATACGCAGTATTTT	CASSPTSSPSTDTQYF